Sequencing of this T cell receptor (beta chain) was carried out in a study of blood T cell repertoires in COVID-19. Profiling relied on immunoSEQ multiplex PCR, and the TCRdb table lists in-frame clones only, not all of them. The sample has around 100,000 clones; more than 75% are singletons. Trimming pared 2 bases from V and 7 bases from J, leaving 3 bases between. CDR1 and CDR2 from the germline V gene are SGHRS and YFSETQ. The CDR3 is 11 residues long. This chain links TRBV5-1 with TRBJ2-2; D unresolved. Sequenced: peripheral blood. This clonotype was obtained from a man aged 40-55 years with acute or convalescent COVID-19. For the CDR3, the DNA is TGCGCCAGCAGCTTCCTCGGGGAGCTGTTTTTT. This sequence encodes CASSFLGELFF.